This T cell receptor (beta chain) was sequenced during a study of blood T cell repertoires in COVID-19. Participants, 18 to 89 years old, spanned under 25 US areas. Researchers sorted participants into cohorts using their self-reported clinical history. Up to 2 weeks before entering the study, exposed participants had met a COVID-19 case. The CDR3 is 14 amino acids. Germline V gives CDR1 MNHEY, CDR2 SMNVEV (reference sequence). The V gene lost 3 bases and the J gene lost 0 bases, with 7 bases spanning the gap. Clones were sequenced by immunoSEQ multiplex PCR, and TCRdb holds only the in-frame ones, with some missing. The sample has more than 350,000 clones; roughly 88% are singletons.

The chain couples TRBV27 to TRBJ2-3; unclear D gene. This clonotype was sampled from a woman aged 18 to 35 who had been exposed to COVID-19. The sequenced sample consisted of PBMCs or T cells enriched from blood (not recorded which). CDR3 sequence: CASSFWASTDTQYF. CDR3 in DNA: TGTGCCAGCAGTTTTTGGGCAAGCACAGATACGCAGTATTTT.